The 3 T cell receptor beta chains below were found in one sample sequenced in a study of CD8 T cells in Susac syndrome. RNA was extracted with the RNeasy kit, and a quantity of roughly 0.45 to 1 ug was reverse transcribed using random hexamers. Each CDR3 protein is one row after TCRdb ran MiXCR on the immunoSEQ multiplex PCR reads. The profile covers around 130,000 distinct CDR3 sequences, with 94% appearing a single time and about 0.098% taken by the ten largest. Sequenced input: CD4+ T cells from PBMCs. These receptors were obtained from a human donor in good health.

The count of this clonotype is one. The chain employs TRBV25-1 and TRBJ1-5; no clear D gene. V was clipped by 2 bases and J by 0 bases, with 5 bases between them. The CDR3 covers 14 residues. Germline V gives CDR1 MGHDK, CDR2 SYGVNS. CDR3 sequence reads: CASSEHSSNQPQHF. CDR3 DNA: TGTGCCAGCAGTGAACACAGTAGCAATCAGCCCCAGCATTTT.

The chain joins TRBV2 to TRBJ2-5; 7 bases are a match to TRBD1. The trim removed 6 bases at V and 5 bases at J, leaving 6 bases unmatched. The CDR3 sequence is 13 residues long. CDR1 and CDR2 (germline): SNHLY, FYNNEI. The chain's CDR3 is CASRRGQLETQYF. The CDR3 DNA follows: TGTGCCAGCAGGAGGGGACAGTTGGAGACCCAGTACTTC.

The chain couples TRBV19 to TRBJ1-2, with TRBD1 matching 8 bases. This CDR3 has 15 residues. The J segment lost 6 bases and the V segment lost 5 bases, leaving 11 bases of the junction unmatched. Per the germline V gene, CDR1 is LNHDA and CDR2 is SQIVND (reference sequence). In nucleotides, the CDR3 is TGTGCCAGTAGTGGAAACCGGGACAGGAGGAATGGCTACACCTTC. Protein: CASSGNRDRRNGYTF. Together with reference TRBV19 and TRBJ1-2, the CDR3 gives the full variable domain: DGGITQSPKYLFRKEGQNVTLSCEQNLNHDAMYWYRQDPGQGLRLIYYSQIVNDFQKGDIAEGYSVSREKKESFPLTVTSAQKNPTAFYLCASSGNRDRRNGYTFGSGTRLTVV.